Sequencing of this T cell receptor beta chain was carried out in a study of beta chain features in type 1 diabetes (dated by TCRdb to the late 2010s). Context from the whole study: Mean age, gender distribution, total cell number and subset yield were not different between patients and healthy donors. A total of approximately 110,000,000 sorted cells were examined across all samples, and a strong correlation was observed between cell number per subset and RNA yield. The study compared TCRB repertoires of sorted circulating CD4+ T cell subsets between recently diagnosed type 1 diabetes patients and matched healthy donors. Regulatory and stem cell-like memory subsets were isolated from only 8 patients and roughly 8 healthy donors, whereas naive and central memory subsets came from all 28 donors.

The full study reports these points: Shorter templates might have been favored by PCR, but patient and control samples were amplified and corrected together, so both groups would have been affected equally by any skew. Type 1 diabetes patients showed a moderate but significant shortening of TCRB CDR3 length in all four CD4+ subsets. Naive, central memory and regulatory TCRB repertoires appeared to be more alike among patients than among healthy donors. Fewer insertions and more nucleotide deletions at VDJ recombination sites were observed in patients with type 1 diabetes, implying thymic rearrangement abnormalities. Only small numbers of individuals were included in the HLA sub-analyses, which left unresolved whether HLA type had any influence on TCRB rearrangement. Sequencing cDNA rather than genomic DNA could over-represent highly expressing activated cells, although activation and CD3 levels did not differ between groups.

The entire isolated RNA was reverse transcribed using the High Capacity cDNA Reverse Transcription Kit, and thus expressed TCRB transcripts were sequenced. Naive, central memory and regulatory T cell samples underwent deep immunoSEQ sequencing, averaging approximately 3.5 million total reads per sample. Sorted cells were lysed in RLT buffer, and RNA was extracted using DNase-treated RNeasy Micro or Mini kits according to cell number. To prevent cross-contamination, each cell subset was processed individually, whereas patient and healthy donor samples were processed jointly. The immunoSEQ multiplex PCR was used to amplify TCRB sequences from cDNA, yielding 87-bp fragments that span the CDR3 region. Sequencing of the amplicons was done on the Illumina HiSeq platform. On the study's bioinformatics: Synthetic template baselines were used to correct PCR bias computationally, reads within Hamming distance 2 were collapsed, and singletons that could not be merged were discarded. Reads were aligned to IMGT to assign V, D and J genes, CDR3 length, and insertions or deletions at six rearrangement sites. Within each subset, clonotype counts were normalized to the number of sorted cells before true diversity and Gini coefficients were calculated with the tcR R package. The overlap coefficient, calculated on TCRB nucleotide sequences, was used to quantify repertoire sharing. Out-of-frame TCRB sequences from naive cells were analyzed to stand in for the pre-selection repertoire. TCRdb mirrors the immuneACCESS table, restricted to in-frame sequences. Some clones are absent from its copies; in checked studies, under half trace to an unresolved V gene, and the reason for the others is unknown. V, J and clone size are those of that table, while D and trimming were read from the DNA. The sample data list hundreds of thousands of clones, and over 9.5% of these were observed just once. The top ten clones comprise over 0.035% of the sample.

This clone was recorded a few times. Its antigen has not been determined. Base qualities are missing; no much larger clone stands one base away. Distinct nucleotide sequences in the sample also encode this CDR3. Each donor gave one peripheral blood draw, about 110 mL on average, collected into heparinised tubes. Naive, central memory, regulatory and stem cell-like memory CD4+ T cells were sorted on a BD FACSAria II using a panel including CD45RO, CCR7, CD25, CD127, CD95 and CD27. Purity was above 98% for every sorted population. Right away, PBMCs were isolated by Lymphoprep density gradient centrifugation and were stained directly, with no culture step. So that batch effects would be minimized, each experiment stained and sorted samples in pairs, pairing one healthy donor with one patient. CDR1 and CDR2, looked up from the germline V gene (reference sequence), are SEHNR and FQNEAQ. V and J lose 6 bases and 1 base, and a span of 9 bases separates them. CDR3 length: 13 amino acids, cysteine to phenylalanine. Only the CDR3 region is kept as DNA, spanning 39 bases read in frame from base 1.

Sample: naive CD4+ T cells from blood. The sample's cell subset or site label, decoded: true naive CD4+ T cells. This clonotype originated in a woman under 30 in good health. The V gene is TRBV7-9 and the J gene is TRBJ2-5; the D call is possibly TRBD1 or TRBD2, each sharing 5 bases. CDR3 loop: CASSLGVQETQYF. The DNA sequence is TGTGCCAGCAGTTTGGGGGTCCAAGAGACCCAGTACTTC.